Listed below are T cell receptor beta chains from one sample, sequenced in a study of shared clonotypes between healthy human individuals. TCRdb's table, derived via immunoSEQ multiplex PCR, lists solely in-frame clones and lacks some. The profile shows roughly 2.5 million clones, 90% to 95% of them singletons. Input material: naive CD4+ T cells sorted from blood. These receptors all come from a man in his late teens or twenties in good health. CDR3s include the opening cysteine and the closing phenylalanine or tryptophan. A D gene is named only where the DNA matches it firmly. Size values are once, few and many counts, or a class for expanded clones, and some rows have none.

d_call	clone_size	v_call	j_call	cdr3_aa	cdr3_nt
TRBD2	NA	TRBV19	TRBJ2-3	CASSIRLAGPDTQYF	TGTGCCAGTAGTATTAGACTAGCTGGCCCAGATACGCAGTATTTT
NA	few	TRBV28	TRBJ1-1	CASSVRRNTEAFF	TGTGCCTCTAGCGTTAGGCGGAACACTGAAGCTTTCTTT
NA	few	TRBV29-1	TRBJ1-3	CSAQGGPSGNTIYF	TGCAGCGCCCAGGGAGGGCCCTCTGGAAACACCATATATTTT
NA	NA	TRBV6-1	TRBJ1-4	CASSEAPRTTLRF	TGTGCCAGCAGTGAAGCGCCCCGGACGACTCTAAGGTTT
TRBD2	NA	TRBV5-1	TRBJ2-5	CASSFGGAGIETQYF	TGCGCCAGCAGCTTCGGGGGGGCCGGGATAGAGACCCAGTACTTC
TRBD1	NA	TRBV9	TRBJ1-6	CASSAGTAYSYNSPLHF	TGTGCCAGCAGTGCGGGGACAGCGTACTCCTATAATTCACCCCTCCACTTT
NA	NA	TRBV6-5	TRBJ1-5	CASRTGWDQPQHF	TGTGCCAGCAGAACAGGGTGGGATCAGCCCCAGCATTTT
NA	NA	TRBV5-1	TRBJ1-2	CASSPDSLWGYTF	TGCGCCAGCAGCCCAGACAGCCTCTGGGGCTACACCTTC
NA	NA	TRBV28	TRBJ1-2	CASSRPGTDIERGYTF	TGTGCCAGCAGTCGCCCAGGGACGGACATAGAACGTGGCTACACCTTC
NA	NA	TRBV7-2	TRBJ1-3	CASSFQGGTGNTIYF	TGTGCCAGCAGCTTTCAGGGCGGAACTGGAAACACCATATATTTT
NA	NA	TRBV5-5	TRBJ2-2	CASRHGLTANTGELFF	TGTGCCAGCAGGCATGGACTGACTGCGAACACCGGGGAGCTGTTTTTT
TRBD1	once	TRBV28	TRBJ1-2	CASRPTGDYGYTF	TGTGCCAGCAGACCGACAGGGGACTATGGCTACACCTTC
NA	NA	TRBV19	TRBJ1-5	CASTSTANSNQPQHF	TGTGCCAGTACTTCGACAGCTAATAGCAATCAGCCCCAGCATTTT
NA	once	TRBV7-2	TRBJ2-3	CASSVSLANAQYF	TGTGCCAGCAGCGTTAGCCTAGCTAATGCGCAGTATTTT
NA	NA	TRBV4-2	TRBJ2-5	CASSQEGNSVMETQYF	TGTGCCAGCAGCCAAGAAGGAAATAGCGTCATGGAGACCCAGTACTTC